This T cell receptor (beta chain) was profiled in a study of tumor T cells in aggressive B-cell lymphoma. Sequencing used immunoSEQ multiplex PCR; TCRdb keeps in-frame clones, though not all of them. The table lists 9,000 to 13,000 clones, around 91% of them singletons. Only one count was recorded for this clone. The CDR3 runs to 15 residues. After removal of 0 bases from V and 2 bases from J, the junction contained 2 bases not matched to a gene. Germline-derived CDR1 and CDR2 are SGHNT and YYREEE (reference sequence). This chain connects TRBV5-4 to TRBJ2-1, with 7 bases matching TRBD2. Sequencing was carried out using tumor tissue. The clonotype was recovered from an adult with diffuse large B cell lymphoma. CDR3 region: CASSLGGSAYNEQFF. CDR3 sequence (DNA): TGTGCCAGCAGCTTGGGCGGGAGTGCCTACAATGAGCAGTTCTTC. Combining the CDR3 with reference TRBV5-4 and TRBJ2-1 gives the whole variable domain ETGVTQSPTHLIKTRGQQVTLRCSSQSGHNTVSWYQQALGQGPQFIFQYYREEENGRGNFPPRFSGLQFPNYSSELNVNALELDDSALYLCASSLGGSAYNEQFFGPGTRLTVL.